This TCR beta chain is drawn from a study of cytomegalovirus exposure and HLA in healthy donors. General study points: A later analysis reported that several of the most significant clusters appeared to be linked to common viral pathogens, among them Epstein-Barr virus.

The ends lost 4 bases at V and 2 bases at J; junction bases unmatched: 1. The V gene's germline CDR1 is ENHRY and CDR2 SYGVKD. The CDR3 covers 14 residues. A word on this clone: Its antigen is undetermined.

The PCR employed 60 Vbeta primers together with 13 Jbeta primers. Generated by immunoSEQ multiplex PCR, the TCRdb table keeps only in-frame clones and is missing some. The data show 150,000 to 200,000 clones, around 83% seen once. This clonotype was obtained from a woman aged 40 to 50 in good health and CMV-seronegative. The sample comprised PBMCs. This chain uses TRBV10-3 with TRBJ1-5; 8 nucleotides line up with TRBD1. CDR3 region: CAISAQGGNQPQHF. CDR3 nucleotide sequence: TGTGCCATCAGTGCACAGGGGGGCAATCAGCCCCAGCATTTT.